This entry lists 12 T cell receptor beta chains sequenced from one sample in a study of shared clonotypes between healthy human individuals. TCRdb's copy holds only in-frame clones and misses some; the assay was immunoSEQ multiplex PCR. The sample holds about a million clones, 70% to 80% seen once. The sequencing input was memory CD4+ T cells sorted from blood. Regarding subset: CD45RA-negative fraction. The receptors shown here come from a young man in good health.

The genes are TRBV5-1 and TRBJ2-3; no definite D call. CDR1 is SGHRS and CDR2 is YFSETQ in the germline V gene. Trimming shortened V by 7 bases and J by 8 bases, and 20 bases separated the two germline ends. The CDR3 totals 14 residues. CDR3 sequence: CASDVGLMPSTQYF. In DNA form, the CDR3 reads TGCGCCAGCGACGTCGGGTTGATGCCCAGTACGCAGTATTTT.

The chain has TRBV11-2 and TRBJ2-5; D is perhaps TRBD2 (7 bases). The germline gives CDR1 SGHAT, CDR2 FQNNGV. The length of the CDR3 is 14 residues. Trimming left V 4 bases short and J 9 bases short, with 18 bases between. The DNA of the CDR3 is TGTGCCAGCAGCTCCAGTGGGGGGGGGCGCGCCCAGTACTTC. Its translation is CASSSSGGGRAQYF.

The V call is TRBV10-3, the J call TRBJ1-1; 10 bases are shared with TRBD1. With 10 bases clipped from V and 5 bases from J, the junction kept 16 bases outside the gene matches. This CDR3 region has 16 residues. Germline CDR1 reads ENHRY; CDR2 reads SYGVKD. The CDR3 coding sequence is TGTGCCACCGACCACGGGGGGGGACAGGGGTGGACTGAAGCTTTCTTT. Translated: CATDHGGGQGWTEAFF.

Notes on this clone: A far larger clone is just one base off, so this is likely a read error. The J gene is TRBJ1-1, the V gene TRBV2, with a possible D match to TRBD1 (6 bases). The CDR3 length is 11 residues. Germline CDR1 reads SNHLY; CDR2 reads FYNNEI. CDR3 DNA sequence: TGTGCCAGTCAGGGGAACACTGAAGCTTCCTTT. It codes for CASQGNTEASF.

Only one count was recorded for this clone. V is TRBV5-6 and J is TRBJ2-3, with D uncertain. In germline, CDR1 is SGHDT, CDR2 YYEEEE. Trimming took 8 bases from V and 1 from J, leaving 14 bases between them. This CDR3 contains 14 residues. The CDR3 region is CASIHSRGTDTQYF. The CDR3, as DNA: TGTGCCAGTATACACAGTCGGGGCACAGATACGCAGTATTTT. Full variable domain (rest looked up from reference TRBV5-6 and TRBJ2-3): DAGVTQSPTHLIKTRGQQVTLRCSPKSGHDTVSWYQQALGQGPQFIFQYYEEEERQRGNFPDRFSGHQFPNYSSELNVNALLLGDSALYLCASIHSRGTDTQYFGPGTRLTVL.

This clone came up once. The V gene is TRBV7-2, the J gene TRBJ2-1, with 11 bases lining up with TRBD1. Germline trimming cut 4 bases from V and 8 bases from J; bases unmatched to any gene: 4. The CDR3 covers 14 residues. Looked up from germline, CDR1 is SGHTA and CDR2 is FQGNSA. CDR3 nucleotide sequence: TGTGCCAGCAGCTCGGGACAGGGGGACTATGAGCAGTTCTTC. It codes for CASSSGQGDYEQFF.

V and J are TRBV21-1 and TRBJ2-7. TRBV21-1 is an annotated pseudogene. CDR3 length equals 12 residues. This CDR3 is CASSSPDVLSYF. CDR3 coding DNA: TGTGCCAGCAGCTCGCCGGACGTACTCAGTTACTTC.

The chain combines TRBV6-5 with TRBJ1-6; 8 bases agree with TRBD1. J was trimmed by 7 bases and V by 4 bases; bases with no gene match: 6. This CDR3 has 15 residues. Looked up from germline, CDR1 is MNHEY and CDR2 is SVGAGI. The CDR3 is CASSFTTGDNSPLHF. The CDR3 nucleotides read TGTGCCAGCAGTTTTACGACAGGGGACAATTCACCCCTCCACTTT.

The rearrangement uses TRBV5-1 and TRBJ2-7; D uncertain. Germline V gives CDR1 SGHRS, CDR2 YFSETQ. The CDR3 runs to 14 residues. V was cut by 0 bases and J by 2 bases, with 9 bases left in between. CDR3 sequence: CASSLEGSAYEQYF. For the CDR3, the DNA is TGCGCCAGCAGCTTGGAGGGCAGTGCCTACGAGCAGTACTTC.

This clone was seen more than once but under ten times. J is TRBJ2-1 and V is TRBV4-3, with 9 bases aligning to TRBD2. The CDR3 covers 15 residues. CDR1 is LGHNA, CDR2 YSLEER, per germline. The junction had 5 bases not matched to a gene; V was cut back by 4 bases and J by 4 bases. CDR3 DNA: TGCGCCAGCAGCCTCGGCCTAGCGGGATACAATGAGCAGTTCTTC. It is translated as CASSLGLAGYNEQFF.

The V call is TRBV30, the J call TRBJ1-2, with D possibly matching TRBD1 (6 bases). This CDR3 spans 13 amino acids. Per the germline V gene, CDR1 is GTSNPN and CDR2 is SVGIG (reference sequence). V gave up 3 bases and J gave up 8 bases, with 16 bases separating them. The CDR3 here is CAWSDRFGKGYTF. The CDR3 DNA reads TGTGCCTGGAGCGACAGGTTTGGGAAGGGCTACACCTTC. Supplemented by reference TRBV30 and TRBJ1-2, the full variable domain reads SQTIHQWPATLVQPVGSPLSLECTVEGTSNPNLYWYRQAAGRGLQLLFYSVGIGQISSEVPQNLSASRPQDRQFILSSKKLLLSDSGFYLCAWSDRFGKGYTFGSGTRLTVV.

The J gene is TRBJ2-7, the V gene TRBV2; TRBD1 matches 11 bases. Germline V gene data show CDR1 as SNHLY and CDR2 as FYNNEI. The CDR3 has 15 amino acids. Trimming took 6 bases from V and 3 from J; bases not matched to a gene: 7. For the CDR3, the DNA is TGTGCCAGCAGGGCCCCCGGGACAGGGGGCTACGAGCAGTACTTC. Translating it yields CASRAPGTGGYEQYF.